These 17 T cell receptor beta chains share one sample of origin, sequenced in a study of shared T cell receptors in the human thymus. The data were produced by immunoSEQ multiplex PCR, yet TCRdb's version contains in-frame clones alone and is incomplete. Here the sample spans approximately 660,000 clones, roughly 90% being singletons. The sample also formed part of further work on human thymus T cells.

The sample was thymocytes. All receptors derive from a boy younger than two with a congenital heart defect.

DNA of the CDR3: TGCGCCAGCAGTTGCGGGACAGGGGACACAGATACGCAGTATTTT. This sequence encodes CASSCGTGDTDTQYF. The V call is TRBV10-1, the J call TRBJ2-3, with 10 positions matching TRBD1. The CDR3 is 15 amino acids. With 5 bases clipped from V and 2 bases from J, the junction kept 4 bases outside the gene matches. Germline V gives CDR1 WNHNN, CDR2 SYGVQD (reference sequence).

This chain joins TRBV30 and TRBJ2-5; TRBD1 agrees at 10 bases. The V segment lost 3 bases and the J segment 2 bases; nucleotides outside the gene matches: 6. The CDR3 extends over 15 amino acids. Per the germline V gene, CDR1 is GTSNPN and CDR2 is SVGIG (reference sequence). The CDR3 nucleotides read TGTGCCTGGAGGAGAGGACAGGGGGGGCAAGAGACCCAGTACTTC. Protein: CAWRRGQGGQETQYF.

Notes on this clone: This CDR3 is also generated by other DNA sequences in the sample. This chain links TRBV30 with TRBJ2-5; D is ambiguous. The V and J ends lost 0 bases and 5 bases respectively, with 4 bases between them. The CDR3 runs 11 residues. The germline CDR1 and CDR2 sequences are GTSNPN and SVGIG (reference sequence). The CDR3 is CAWSVLETQYF. CDR3 bases: TGTGCCTGGAGTGTACTTGAGACCCAGTACTTC.

The gene calls are TRBV14 and TRBJ1-2; 7 bases match TRBD1. V was clipped by 3 bases and J by 2 bases; unmatched bases: 12. CDR1 is SGHDN, CDR2 FVKESK, per germline. The CDR3 extends over 17 amino acids. The CDR3, as DNA: TGTGCCAGCAGCCAGACCGAAATGACAGGGCTGAACTATGGCTACACCTTC. Translation: CASSQTEMTGLNYGYTF. Variable domain in full (rest from reference TRBV14 and TRBJ1-2): EAGVTQFPSHSVIEKGQTVTLRCDPISGHDNLYWYRRVMGKEIKFLLHFVKESKQDESGMPNNRFLAERTGGTYSTLKVQPAELEDSGVYFCASSQTEMTGLNYGYTFGSGTRLTVV.

This clone was picked up one time. CDR3 nucleotides: TGTGCCTGGAGCGATGAGATCGGGGAGCTGTTTTTT. It translates to CAWSDEIGELFF. The chain recombines TRBV30 with TRBJ2-2; D gene ambiguous. The CDR3 consists of 12 residues. Trimming shortened V by 3 bases and J by 7 bases, and 9 bases separated the two germline ends. Germline CDR1 and CDR2: GTSNPN and SVGIG (reference sequence).

The chain recombines TRBV7-9 with TRBJ2-7, with TRBD2 as a possible D gene (5 bases). The germline gives CDR1 SEHNR, CDR2 FQNEAQ (reference sequence). The CDR3 totals 15 residues. Trimming pared 4 bases from V and 3 bases from J, leaving 16 bases between. The chain's CDR3 is CASSYPTSIYYEQYF. CDR3 nucleotides: TGTGCCAGCAGCTACCCTACTAGTATTTACTACGAGCAGTACTTC.

CDR3 coding DNA: TGTGCCAGCAGCCAAGAGGTTCGCCTAGCGAGAGCCTACAATGAGCAGTTCTTC. Amino acids: CASSQEVRLARAYNEQFF. The chain joins TRBV4-2 to TRBJ2-1, with D perhaps TRBD2 (6 bases). CDR1 LGHNA and CDR2 YNFKEQ come from the germline V gene. There are 18 residues in the CDR3. V lost 0 bases, J lost 2 bases, and 17 bases lay in between.

V is TRBV30 and J is TRBJ2-7, with TRBD1 identical over 10 bases. V was pared by 8 bases and J by 6 bases, with 10 bases of the junction left unmatched. The CDR3 loop spans 13 amino acids. Germline values: CDR1 GTSNPN, CDR2 SVGIG (reference sequence). The CDR3 is CAGRRQGASEQYF. The CDR3 DNA reads TGTGCCGGCCGGAGACAGGGGGCCTCCGAGCAGTACTTC.

The chain has TRBV29-1 and TRBJ1-1, with no clear D. Germline CDR1 SQVTM, CDR2 ANQGSEA. Trimming stripped 4 bases from V and 1 base from J, with 10 bases between. The CDR3 spans 13 residues. DNA for the CDR3: TGCAGCGTTGGAGGGTCTGGGAACACTGAAGCTTTCTTT. Protein: CSVGGSGNTEAFF.

This sequence joins TRBV5-6 and TRBJ2-5; 8 bases line up with TRBD2. Looked up from germline, CDR1 is SGHDT and CDR2 is YYEEEE. This CDR3 has 16 amino acids. V gave up 1 base and J gave up 4 bases; unmatched junction bases: 9. This chain's CDR3 is CASSLNGRAGGETQYF. The CDR3 coding sequence is TGTGCCAGCAGCTTGAACGGGAGGGCCGGAGGAGAGACCCAGTACTTC.

DNA of the CDR3: TGTGCCAGCAGCTCGAGACTAGTCCTCTCCTACGAGCAGTACTTC. Translating gives CASSSRLVLSYEQYF. V and J are TRBV11-3 and TRBJ2-7; D is perhaps TRBD2 (6 bases). The CDR3 spans 15 residues. The V end was cut by 4 bases, the J end by 0 bases, with 13 bases between. The germline V gene encodes CDR1 SGHNT and CDR2 YENEEA.

V usage is TRBV5-4 and J usage is TRBJ2-5; the match to TRBD2 covers 7 bases. CDR3 size: 14 residues. Losses at the gene ends were 0 bases for V and 5 bases for J; bases not matched to a gene: 4. The germline CDR1 and CDR2 sequences are SGHNT and YYREEE (reference sequence). The CDR3 sequence is CASSLGTSAETQYF. The CDR3 coding sequence is TGTGCCAGCAGCTTGGGGACTAGTGCGGAGACCCAGTACTTC. Based on the CDR3 plus reference TRBV5-4 and TRBJ2-5, the full variable domain is ETGVTQSPTHLIKTRGQQVTLRCSSQSGHNTVSWYQQALGQGPQFIFQYYREEENGRGNFPPRFSGLQFPNYSSELNVNALELDDSALYLCASSLGTSAETQYFGPGTRLLVL.

This chain connects TRBV29-1 to TRBJ2-5; 11 bases line up with TRBD2. Germline assignment: CDR1 SQVTM and CDR2 ANQGSEA. This CDR3 is 17 amino acids long. J gave up 0 bases and V 0 bases, and 6 bases lay outside the gene matches. CDR3 DNA: TGCAGCGTTGAAGACGGTATGACTAGCGGGAACCAAGAGACCCAGTACTTC. Translating gives CSVEDGMTSGNQETQYF.

This chain joins TRBV27 and TRBJ1-2, with TRBD1 matching over 8 bases. V lost 4 bases to trimming and J lost 8 bases; unmatched junction nucleotides: 9. Germline assignment: CDR1 MNHEY and CDR2 SMNVEV (reference sequence). The CDR3 loop spans 14 amino acids. Here the CDR3 DNA reads TGTGCCAGCAGTTCGGCAGGGGGCGCGTGGGGCTACACCTTC. Its translation is CASSSAGGAWGYTF.

The rearrangement joins TRBV27 to TRBJ2-1, with D hard to call. Trimming pared 7 bases from V and 8 bases from J, leaving 24 bases between. The CDR3 loop spans 16 amino acids. From germline, CDR1 is MNHEY and CDR2 SMNVEV (reference sequence). For the CDR3, the DNA is TGTGCCAGCACCCTCACCGGAGAGAGTAAAGTGGATGAGCAGTTCTTC. It codes for CASTLTGESKVDEQFF.

This rearrangement joins TRBV28 to TRBJ2-7, with D perhaps matching TRBD1 (8 bases). Trimming cost V 10 bases and J 6 bases, with 19 bases left between them. Germline V lookup: CDR1 MDHEN, CDR2 SYDVKM. This CDR3 has 13 amino acids. The CDR3 reads CATTGGRGGEQYF. The CDR3 nucleotides read TGTGCCACTACAGGGGGGAGGGGAGGCGAGCAGTACTTC.

Points on this clone: At the DNA level, this CDR3 is encoded by other sequences in the same sample as well. The genes are TRBV5-6 and TRBJ1-1; D is unresolved. This CDR3 is 14 amino acids long. V was trimmed by 1 base and J by 1 base, leaving 8 bases between them. CDR1 SGHDT and CDR2 YYEEEE come from the germline V gene. The chain's CDR3 is CASSLRGRNTEAFF. Here the CDR3 DNA reads TGTGCCAGCAGCTTGCGAGGCAGGAACACTGAAGCTTTCTTT. Together with reference TRBV5-6 and TRBJ1-1, the CDR3 gives the full variable domain: DAGVTQSPTHLIKTRGQQVTLRCSPKSGHDTVSWYQQALGQGPQFIFQYYEEEERQRGNFPDRFSGHQFPNYSSELNVNALLLGDSALYLCASSLRGRNTEAFFGQGTRLTVV.